A single sample is the source of the 28 T cell receptor beta chains below, sequenced in a study of T cell responses to AZD1222 COVID-19 vaccine. TCRdb's copy holds only in-frame clones and misses some; the assay was immunoSEQ multiplex PCR. Of around 130,000 clones listed, roughly 86% are singletons. This material consisted of peripheral blood, taken on day 0 of AZD1222 vaccination. These receptors were obtained from an adult in good health.

The rearrangement uses TRBV5-1 and TRBJ1-2, with no clear D. V dropped 0 bases and J dropped 4 bases, with 10 bases sitting between them. The CDR3 length is 14 residues. The germline CDR1 and CDR2 sequences are SGHRS and YFSETQ. The CDR3 here is CASSLALEGYGYTF. The CDR3 region has the DNA TGCGCCAGCAGCTTGGCCTTGGAAGGCTATGGCTACACCTTC. The whole variable domain, remainder taken from reference TRBV5-1 and TRBJ1-2, is KAGVTQTPRYLIKTRGQQVTLSCSPISGHRSVSWYQQTPGQGLQFLFEYFSETQRNKGNFPGRFSGRQFSNSRSEMNVSTLELGDSALYLCASSLALEGYGYTFGSGTRLTVV.

V gene TRBV23-1 combines with J gene TRBJ2-7; a possible D gene is TRBD1 (5 bases). TRBV23-1 is reported as an ORF; its role is uncertain. V lost 0 bases to trimming and J lost 1 base, with 13 bases between them. The CDR3 is made up of 16 amino acids. CDR3: CASSQSGVADSYEQYF. The CDR3 DNA reads as TGCGCCAGCAGTCAATCAGGGGTGGCGGATTCCTACGAGCAGTACTTC.

The chain uses TRBV6-5 and TRBJ1-1; D is undetermined. The germline V gene encodes CDR1 MNHEY and CDR2 SVGAGI. This CDR3 has 14 residues. V lost 0 bases, J lost 1 base, and 6 bases lay in between. The CDR3 DNA is TGTGCCAGCAGTTACTCGTGGAGGAACACTGAAGCTTTCTTT. Translating it yields CASSYSWRNTEAFF.

The chain recombines TRBV30 with TRBJ2-3; 12 positions agree with TRBD1. Germline trimming cut 2 bases from V and 1 base from J; bases unmatched to any gene: 4. This CDR3 is built from 16 residues. Germline values: CDR1 GTSNPN, CDR2 SVGIG (reference sequence). CDR3 nucleotides: TGTGCCTGGAGTCATGGGGACAGGGGGCGCACAGATACGCAGTATTTT. As protein: CAWSHGDRGRTDTQYF.

About this clone itself: Other DNA sequences from this sample encode an identical CDR3 as well. The J gene is TRBJ1-2, the V gene TRBV6-5, with TRBD1 identical over 9 bases. The CDR3 totals 13 residues. Trimming removed 5 bases from V and 6 bases from J; junction bases left unmatched: 4. Germline loops: CDR1 MNHEY, CDR2 SVGAGI. The CDR3 loop is CASSIRDRDGYTF. DNA of the CDR3: TGTGCCAGCAGTATCCGGGACAGGGATGGCTACACCTTC.

This chain connects TRBV5-6 to TRBJ2-3, with D maybe TRBD2 (5 bases). The germline V gene has CDR1 SGHDT and CDR2 YYEEEE. Trimming took off 6 bases at V and 5 bases at J, with 19 bases between the two ends. This CDR3 contains 15 residues. CDR3: CASTRRAARRDTQYF. In DNA, the CDR3 is TGTGCCAGCACTCGAAGAGCGGCCCGCAGAGATACGCAGTATTTT. Supplemented by reference TRBV5-6 and TRBJ2-3, the full variable domain reads DAGVTQSPTHLIKTRGQQVTLRCSPKSGHDTVSWYQQALGQGPQFIFQYYEEEERQRGNFPDRFSGHQFPNYSSELNVNALLLGDSALYLCASTRRAARRDTQYFGPGTRLTVL.

The J gene is TRBJ1-6, the V gene TRBV6-1; 7 nucleotides align to TRBD1. Germline CDR1 is MNHNS and CDR2 is SASEGT. The CDR3 spans 15 residues. V shed 2 bases and J 6 bases; nucleotides not matched to a gene: 4. The CDR3 reads CASSETRGLNSPLHF. The CDR3, as DNA: TGTGCCAGCAGTGAAACGAGGGGGCTTAATTCACCCCTCCACTTT.

The V and J genes are TRBV29-1 and TRBJ2-1; D may match TRBD1 or TRBD2 (6 bases each). CDR1 is SQVTM, CDR2 ANQGSEA, per germline. Trimming took off 5 bases at V and 4 bases at J, with 15 bases between the two ends. The CDR3 has 14 amino acids. The CDR3 nucleotides are TGCAGCGTTTTGTTGGGGGGCATATACAATGAGCAGTTCTTC. This sequence encodes CSVLLGGIYNEQFF.

The V gene is TRBV11-2, the J gene TRBJ2-2, with TRBD1 matching 8 bases. The CDR3 runs to 15 residues. V trimming: 5 bases; J trimming: 5 bases; junction bases outside the gene matches: 7. Germline-derived CDR1 and CDR2 are SGHAT and FQNNGV. CDR3 bases: TGTGCCAGCAGCCCGGCGCGACAGGGGACCGGGGAGCTGTTTTTT. It is translated as CASSPARQGTGELFF. Variable domain in full (rest from reference TRBV11-2 and TRBJ2-2): EAGVAQSPRYKIIEKRQSVAFWCNPISGHATLYWYQQILGQGPKLLIQFQNNGVVDDSQLPKDRFSAERLKGVDSTLKIQPAKLEDSAVYLCASSPARQGTGELFFGEGSRLTVL.

The chain uses TRBV7-9 and TRBJ2-3; tentatively, D is TRBD2 (5 bases). This CDR3 is built from 14 residues. V was cut by 5 bases and J by 4 bases, with 13 bases left in between. Germline lookup yields CDR1 SEHNR and CDR2 FQNEAQ (reference sequence). Here the CDR3 reads CASSPSLKPDTQYF. The CDR3 DNA follows: TGTGCCAGCAGCCCTAGCCTCAAGCCAGATACGCAGTATTTT.

The chain recombines TRBV4-1 with TRBJ2-7, with 9 bases aligning to TRBD1. V shed 4 bases, J shed 6 bases, and the junction held 1 base outside the gene matches. The CDR3 is 12 residues long. Germline CDR1 and CDR2: MGHRA and YSYEKL. The CDR3 protein is CASSLTGGEQYF. CDR3 DNA sequence: TGCGCCAGCAGCCTGACAGGGGGCGAGCAGTACTTC.

This clone has a handful of counts. The rearrangement links TRBV10-3 to TRBJ2-7; D gene ambiguous. Germline V lookup: CDR1 ENHRY, CDR2 SYGVKD. V was cut by 4 bases and J by 0 bases, with 19 bases left in between. This CDR3 is 17 amino acids long. CDR3 sequence (DNA): TGTGCCATCAGTGGTGGCAGGCGTCGGAGTGGCTCCTACGAGCAGTACTTC. Its protein is CAISGGRRRSGSYEQYF.

CDR3 protein: CASSDWGAFSYEQYF. CDR3 sequence (DNA): TGTGCCAGCAGTGACTGGGGCGCGTTCTCCTACGAGCAGTACTTC. This chain uses TRBV25-1 with TRBJ2-7; TRBD1 is a possible D gene (5 bases). Germline V gene data show CDR1 as MGHDK and CDR2 as SYGVNS. This CDR3 has 15 residues. Trimming took 3 bases from V and 0 from J, leaving 12 bases between them.

J is TRBJ2-3 and V is TRBV9; 11 bases align to TRBD2. The CDR3 is 15 residues long. Unmatched junction bases numbered 6, after V lost 4 bases and J lost 5 bases. CDR1 is SGDLS, CDR2 YYNGEE, per germline. DNA of the CDR3: TGTGCCAGCAGCTTAGCGGGGGGGCTCAAAGATACGCAGTATTTT. It yields the protein CASSLAGGLKDTQYF.

The gene calls are TRBV3-1 (or the pseudogene TRBV3-2) and TRBJ1-5; D call uncertain. Germline lookup yields CDR1 LGHDT and CDR2 YNNKEL (reference sequence). The CDR3 contains 14 residues. Trimming removed 1 base at V and 5 bases at J, with 9 bases between. CDR3 in DNA: TGTGCCAGCAGCCAAGGGGCAGGCGATCAGCCCCAGCATTTT. This codes for CASSQGAGDQPQHF.

This clone showed up just once. The chain combines TRBV15 with TRBJ2-1, with 10 bases that match TRBD1. The length of the CDR3 is 21 residues. V lost 1 base, J lost 3 bases, and 18 bases stayed unmatched. Germline loops: CDR1 LNHNV, CDR2 YYDKDF (reference sequence). The DNA for the CDR3 is TGTGCCACCAGCAGAGTAGGCTGGGACAGGGGAGTAAATTATATCTACAATGAGCAGTTCTTC. It is translated as CATSRVGWDRGVNYIYNEQFF.

This chain uses TRBV7-9 with TRBJ1-5; D is unresolved. Trimming removed 3 bases at V and 0 bases at J, with 15 bases between. CDR1 is SEHNR and CDR2 is FQNEAQ in the germline V gene (reference sequence). The CDR3 runs 17 residues. The chain's CDR3 is CASSFASGTNSNQPQHF. CDR3 coding DNA: TGTGCCAGCAGCTTTGCGTCTGGAACCAATAGCAATCAGCCCCAGCATTTT.

This chain uses TRBV19 with TRBJ2-7; D possibly corresponds to TRBD2 (5 bases). There are 15 residues in the CDR3. V was clipped by 1 base and J by 0 bases, with 10 bases between them. Per germline, CDR1 LNHDA and CDR2 SQIVND (reference sequence). The CDR3 DNA sequence: TGTGCCAGTAGTATAGGTAGAGGGAGCTCCTACGAGCAGTACTTC. Translating gives CASSIGRGSSYEQYF.

In its sample, this clone was seen once. The J gene is TRBJ1-6, the V gene TRBV27; D is unclear. The V gene's germline CDR1 is MNHEY and CDR2 SMNVEV (reference sequence). The CDR3 consists of 14 residues. Deletions cut 3 bases from V and 7 bases from J, with 10 bases between. The CDR3 region has the DNA TGTGCCAGCAGTTTCTGGGGATTGAATTCACCCCTCCACTTT. It codes for CASSFWGLNSPLHF.

The chain employs TRBV5-5 and TRBJ1-1; no clear D gene. Germline CDR1 and CDR2: SGHKS and YYEKEE (reference sequence). The CDR3 runs 13 residues. V was trimmed by 2 bases and J by 3 bases, leaving 8 bases between them. The CDR3 DNA follows: TGTGCCAGCAGCTTTGGCCGGGACACTGAAGCTTTCTTT. Translating it yields CASSFGRDTEAFF. The full variable domain, its missing parts supplied by reference TRBV5-5 and TRBJ1-1, is DAGVTQSPTHLIKTRGQQVTLRCSPISGHKSVSWYQQVLGQGPQFIFQYYEKEERGRGNFPDRFSARQFPNYSSELNVNALLLGDSALYLCASSFGRDTEAFFGQGTRLTVV.

V is TRBV4-1 and J is TRBJ2-2; D call uncertain. The CDR3 loop spans 14 amino acids. Trimming pared 2 bases from V and 8 bases from J, leaving 12 bases between. Germline values: CDR1 MGHRA, CDR2 YSYEKL. CDR3 sequence reads: CASSQSVRAGELFF. The CDR3 DNA is TGCGCCAGCAGCCAATCCGTGCGAGCAGGGGAGCTGTTTTTT.

V gene TRBV5-4 combines with J gene TRBJ1-4; D uncertain. Between the trimmed V and J ends, which lost 6 bases and 2 bases, there was a span of 8 bases. Germline lookup yields CDR1 SGHNT and CDR2 YYREEE (reference sequence). CDR3 length: 13 amino acids. The CDR3 sequence is CASTQGTNEKLFF. The CDR3 region has the DNA TGTGCCAGCACCCAAGGGACTAATGAAAAACTGTTTTTT.

This clone has just one count. The rearrangement uses TRBV7-3 and TRBJ1-1; TRBD1 is a possible D gene (6 bases). The germline V gene has CDR1 SGHTA and CDR2 FQGTGA. V shed 5 bases and J shed 8 bases, with 15 bases lying between them. This CDR3 spans 13 amino acids. The CDR3 sequence: CASSRRGGAEAFF. The CDR3 DNA is TGTGCCAGCAGCCGCCGAGGGGGGGCCGAAGCTTTCTTT.

V usage is TRBV19 and J usage is TRBJ1-2; 10 nucleotides line up with TRBD1. Trimming removed 7 bases from V and 7 bases from J; junction bases left unmatched: 9. Germline assignment: CDR1 LNHDA and CDR2 SQIVND (reference sequence). This CDR3 contains 14 residues. The CDR3 nucleotides read TGTGCCAGTACCGCTGGGACAGGGGCCCGTGGCTACACCTTC. It encodes CASTAGTGARGYTF.

This clone appeared once. J is TRBJ1-1 and V is TRBV18; D possibly corresponds to TRBD1 (5 bases). V was pared by 6 bases and J by 6 bases, with 17 bases between. Germline V gives CDR1 KGHSH, CDR2 LQKENI. The CDR3 extends over 14 amino acids. The CDR3 region has the DNA TGTGCCAGCTCCCTCGACCCCACGGGGGCTGAAGCTTTCTTT. Amino acid sequence: CASSLDPTGAEAFF. The whole variable domain, filled in from reference TRBV18 and TRBJ1-1, reads NAGVMQNPRHLVRRRGQEARLRCSPMKGHSHVYWYRQLPEEGLKFMVYLQKENIIDESGMPKERFSAEFPKEGPSILRIQQVVRGDSAAYFCASSLDPTGAEAFFGQGTRLTVV.

Points on this clone: The same CDR3 can be traced to other DNA sequences in this sample. The chain uses TRBV4-3 and TRBJ2-3; D is perhaps TRBD2 (6 bases). The V gene lost 0 bases and the J gene lost 3 bases, with 13 bases spanning the gap. Germline V gives CDR1 LGHNA, CDR2 YSLEER. The CDR3 contains 16 residues. CDR3 in amino acids: CASSQDLGGGTDTQYF. The DNA for the CDR3 is TGCGCCAGCAGCCAAGATCTGGGAGGTGGTACAGATACGCAGTATTTT.

J is TRBJ1-4 and V is TRBV7-9, with D unclear. Per germline, CDR1 SEHNR and CDR2 FQNEAQ (reference sequence). Trimming took 6 bases from V and 7 from J, leaving 6 bases between them. The CDR3 sequence is 11 residues long. The CDR3: CASSATEKLFF. The CDR3 coding sequence is TGTGCCAGCAGTGCGACTGAAAAACTGTTTTTT.

The gene calls are TRBV5-4 and TRBJ2-7, with 8 nucleotides matching TRBD1. This CDR3 comprises 13 residues. Germline values: CDR1 SGHNT, CDR2 YYREEE (reference sequence). Germline trimming cut 5 bases from V and 5 bases from J; bases unmatched to any gene: 6. The CDR3: CASRKGQGHEQYF. In DNA form, the CDR3 reads TGTGCCAGCAGAAAAGGACAGGGCCACGAGCAGTACTTC.